A single sample is the source of the 6 T cell receptor beta chains below, sequenced in a study of blood T cell repertoires in COVID-19. Sequencing was performed with immunoSEQ multiplex PCR; in TCRdb, only in-frame clones are kept and a portion is missing. The sample comprises about 500,000 clones, about nine tenths of which are singletons, and under 0.85% rests with the top ten. Sequences were obtained from PBMCs or T cells enriched from blood (not recorded which). The receptors here all came from a woman under 30 who had recovered from COVID-19.

CDR3 protein: CASNPGQGGRSPLHF. The CDR3 region has the DNA TGTGCCAGCAACCCGGGGCAGGGGGGTCGCTCACCCCTCCACTTT. The chain links TRBV27 to TRBJ1-6; the match to TRBD1 covers 7 bases. The length of the CDR3 is 15 residues. Germline CDR1 MNHEY, CDR2 SMNVEV (reference sequence). V shed 7 bases and J 10 bases; nucleotides not matched to a gene: 13.

This clone has only one observation. The V and J genes are TRBV10-2 and TRBJ2-3, with 12 positions matching TRBD1. Germline V gives CDR1 WSHSY, CDR2 SAAADI. V lost 5 bases to trimming and J lost 8 bases; unmatched junction nucleotides: 5. There are 14 residues in the CDR3. The CDR3 nucleotides are TGCGCCAGCAGTTCCGGGACAGGGGGCAGTACGCAGTATTTT. Its protein is CASSSGTGGSTQYF.

The chain employs TRBV6-5 and TRBJ1-3, with D perhaps TRBD1 (6 bases). V was trimmed by 8 bases and J by 0 bases, leaving 11 bases between them. CDR3 length equals 14 residues. The germline gives CDR1 MNHEY, CDR2 SVGAGI. The CDR3 loop reads CASGKGGSGNTIYF. Here the CDR3 DNA reads TGTGCCAGCGGAAAAGGGGGCTCTGGAAACACCATATATTTT.

This chain connects TRBV6-7 to TRBJ1-2; D perhaps matches TRBD1 (5 bases). TRBV6-7 is identified as an open reading frame with a role that is uncertain. The CDR3 has 14 residues. The V and J ends lost 8 bases and 6 bases respectively, with 19 bases between them. In DNA form, the CDR3 reads TGTGCCAGCGAAAGCCGGGGGAGTGCTGATGGCTACACCTTC. Its protein is CASESRGSADGYTF.

The gene calls are TRBV27 and TRBJ1-5, with 7 bases fitting TRBD1. The CDR3 contains 15 residues. The ends lost 9 bases at V and 0 bases at J; junction bases unmatched: 8. CDR1 MNHEY and CDR2 SMNVEV come from the germline V gene (reference sequence). The chain's CDR3 is CASGVQGDSNQPQHF. CDR3 DNA sequence: TGTGCCAGTGGTGTCCAGGGGGATAGCAATCAGCCCCAGCATTTT.

The CDR3: CASSLELPGDTQYF. DNA of the CDR3: TGTGCCAGCAGCTTAGAACTCCCGGGAGATACGCAGTATTTT. V usage is TRBV7-2 and J usage is TRBJ2-3; D uncertain. Germline V gene data show CDR1 as SGHTA and CDR2 as FQGNSA. With 1 base removed from V and 5 bases from J, the gap between germline ends came to 10 bases. CDR3 length: 14 residues.